This T cell receptor beta chain derives from a study of beta chain features in type 1 diabetes. Study-wide results and caveats: People with Type 1 diabetes carried modestly yet significantly shorter TCRB CDR3s in all four CD4+ subsets.

A few counts support this clone. Its antigen is unidentified. cDNA synthesis used the whole RNA isolate, giving expressed TCRB sequences. Data came from immunoSEQ multiplex PCR; TCRdb stores just in-frame clones and leaves some out. Found here are around 260,000 clones, roughly 20% of them singletons; the top ten hold 0.028%. From germline, CDR1 is ENHRY and CDR2 SYGVKD. Losses at the gene ends were 4 bases for V and 6 bases for J; bases not matched to a gene: 2. The CDR3 totals 13 residues. Sequencing was done on a sample of naive CD4+ T cells from blood. The rearrangement joins TRBV10-3 to TRBJ1-4, with 7 bases lining up with TRBD1. The source of this sequence is a woman aged 40 to 55 with type 1 diabetes. As DNA, the CDR3 is TGTGCCATCAGTGCCGACAGGGATGAAAAACTGTTTTTT. Residues: CAISADRDEKLFF.